The rows below give T cell receptor beta chains drawn from one sample of a study of T cells in tuberculosis. This table comes from immunoSEQ multiplex PCR, and its TCRdb copy is limited to in-frame clones, with some not included. Among about 30,000 clones listed, approximately 95% were seen once. Sequenced sample: PBMCs. The receptors were sampled from a donor aged 10 to 29 with latent tuberculosis or without tuberculosis infection. The CDR3 runs from the conserved cysteine through the conserved F or W. Each record gives: V gene, J gene, D gene, clone size, CDR3 DNA, CDR3 protein. The D gene is left open where the match is weak. Not all rows give a size; the values are once, few, many and, for expanded clones, a class.

v_call: TRBV28
j_call: TRBJ2-1
d_call: TRBD1
clone_size: NA
cdr3_nt: TGTGCCAGCAGTCTACTGACAGGGGGCTTCAACAATGAGCAGTTCTTC
cdr3_aa: CASSLLTGGFNNEQFF

v_call: TRBV19
j_call: TRBJ2-7
d_call: TRBD2
clone_size: once
cdr3_nt: TGTGCCAGTAAGCGACTAGCGGGAGCCTACGAGCAGTACTTC
cdr3_aa: CASKRLAGAYEQYF

v_call: TRBV27
j_call: TRBJ2-7
d_call: NA
clone_size: NA
cdr3_nt: TGTGCCAGCAGTTTCCTAAAGCCCCCACAGGGATTACGCGAGCAGTACTTC
cdr3_aa: CASSFLKPPQGLREQYF

v_call: TRBV2
j_call: TRBJ2-7
d_call: NA
clone_size: NA
cdr3_nt: TGTGCCAGCAGGGGGGAGACTAGTAACTACGAGCAGTACTTC
cdr3_aa: CASRGETSNYEQYF

v_call: TRBV7-9
j_call: TRBJ2-5
d_call: NA
clone_size: NA
cdr3_nt: TGTGCCAGCAGCCCCTTGGCGGGAAAAGAGACCCAGTACTTC
cdr3_aa: CASSPLAGKETQYF

v_call: TRBV6-5
j_call: TRBJ1-2
d_call: NA
clone_size: NA
cdr3_nt: TGTGCCAGCAGTTCGGGCTATCAGGGGAACTATGGCTACACCTTC
cdr3_aa: CASSSGYQGNYGYTF

v_call: TRBV7-8
j_call: TRBJ1-5
d_call: NA
clone_size: once
cdr3_nt: TGTGCCAGCAGCTTATCGAGATTCGGCAATCAGCCCCAGCATTTT
cdr3_aa: CASSLSRFGNQPQHF

v_call: TRBV4-3
j_call: TRBJ2-1
d_call: TRBD2
clone_size: NA
cdr3_nt: TGCGCCAGCAGCCAGTCGACTAGCGGGTGGGACAATGAGCAGTTCTTC
cdr3_aa: CASSQSTSGWDNEQFF

v_call: TRBV5-1
j_call: TRBJ1-1
d_call: NA
clone_size: NA
cdr3_nt: TGCGCCAGCAGCTTGCACGTCCGGGGGACTGAAGCTTTCTTT
cdr3_aa: CASSLHVRGTEAFF

v_call: TRBV27
j_call: TRBJ1-2
d_call: TRBD1
clone_size: NA
cdr3_nt: TGTGCCAGCAGTTTATCTTGGACAGGGGACTTCTATGGCTACACCTTC
cdr3_aa: CASSLSWTGDFYGYTF

v_call: TRBV18
j_call: TRBJ2-1
d_call: NA
clone_size: NA
cdr3_nt: TGTGCCAGCTTACAGCACAGCCTCGACAATGAGCAGTTCTTC
cdr3_aa: CASLQHSLDNEQFF

v_call: TRBV7-8
j_call: TRBJ2-7
d_call: TRBD2
clone_size: NA
cdr3_nt: TGTGCCAGTAGACAGACTAGCGGGAGAGACGAGCAGTACTTC
cdr3_aa: CASRQTSGRDEQYF

v_call: TRBV15
j_call: TRBJ2-7
d_call: NA
clone_size: NA
cdr3_nt: TGTGCCACCAGCAGAGCCTTGGACAGTACCTACGAGCAGTACTTC
cdr3_aa: CATSRALDSTYEQYF

v_call: TRBV10-3
j_call: TRBJ2-3
d_call: TRBD2
clone_size: once
cdr3_nt: TGTGCCATCAGTTCCGGGACTAGCATCACAGATACGCAGTATTTT
cdr3_aa: CAISSGTSITDTQYF

v_call: TRBV6-5
j_call: TRBJ1-2
d_call: TRBD1
clone_size: NA
cdr3_nt: TGTGCCAGCAGTTCCGTATTGAAGACAGGGAACTATGGCTACACCTTC
cdr3_aa: CASSSVLKTGNYGYTF